A selection of T cell receptor beta chains follows, all from one sample in a study of metastatic and nonmetastatic thyroid tumors. TCRdb redid the clone calls on the PCR reads using MiXCR. The table has about 41,000 clones, 20% to 25% seen once; the top ten hold about 15%. Sequencing input: tumor tissue. Receptors originate from a female donor with papillary thyroid cancer or a benign thyroid nodule (not recorded which). Some clones in this sample may be carry-over from other donors' samples. Each CDR3 is given with its conserved first and last residue. The order of the fields is V gene, J gene, D gene, clone size, CDR3 protein, CDR3 DNA. D genes are given only for firm matches. Size is omitted from some rows. Given values are once, few, many or a class for expanded clones.

TRBV27	TRBJ1-5	.	many	CASSLAGHQPQHF	TGTGCCAGCAGTTTGGCGGGTCATCAGCCCCAGCATTTT
TRBV6-1	TRBJ1-2	.	.	CASSESWAEANYGYTF	TGTGCCAGCAGTGAAAGTTGGGCCGAAGCTAACTATGGCTACACCTTC
TRBV12-3/TRBV12-4	TRBJ1-5	TRBD1	.	CASSLGAGGQPQHF	TGTGCCAGCAGTTTAGGAGCAGGGGGGCAGCCCCAGCATTTT
TRBV20-1	TRBJ2-7	TRBD2	.	CSARILPGLAACEQYF	TGCAGTGCTAGAATACTTCCGGGACTAGCGGCCTGCGAGCAGTACTTC
TRBV5-1	TRBJ2-2	.	many	CASSLSMGELFF	TGCGCCAGCAGCTTGAGCATGGGGGAGCTGTTTTTT
TRBV5-8	TRBJ1-4	.	many	CASTDATNEKLFF	TGTGCCAGCACCGATGCAACTAATGAAAAACTGTTTTTT
TRBV30	TRBJ1-1	.	.	CAWSTGREMNTEAFF	TGTGCCTGGAGTACGGGCAGAGAGATGAACACTGAAGCTTTCTTT
TRBV7-8	TRBJ1-1	.	many	CASSSGTGTEAFF	TGTGCCAGCAGCTCGGGGACCGGCACTGAAGCTTTCTTT
TRBV24-1	TRBJ1-5	.	few	CATSDRKVKVMHQPQHF	TGTGCCACCAGTGATCGCAAGGTGAAGGTTATGCATCAGCCCCAGCATTTT
TRBV18	TRBJ2-1	.	.	CASSPDTYNEQFF	TGTGCCAGCTCACCGGACACCTACAATGAGCAGTTCTTC
TRBV6-6	TRBJ1-2	TRBD1	few	CSISYSGTGDGYTF	TGTTCCATCAGTTACTCTGGGACAGGGGACGGCTACACCTTC
TRBV20-1	TRBJ2-5	TRBD2	.	CSAETFRGREETQYF	TGCAGTGCAGAGACCTTTCGTGGGAGGGAAGAGACCCAGTACTTC
TRBV20-1	TRBJ2-7	.	.	CSASAGRGYEQYF	TGCAGTGCTAGCGCAGGGAGAGGCTACGAGCAGTACTTC
TRBV12-3/TRBV12-4	TRBJ2-7	.	few	CASSHREAGEQYF	TGTGCCAGCAGCCATCGCGAGGCTGGCGAGCAGTACTTC
TRBV24-1	TRBJ2-3	TRBD1	many	CATSLGQGSDTQYF	TGTGCCACCAGTTTGGGACAGGGATCAGATACGCAGTATTTT
TRBV6-2/TRBV6-3	TRBJ2-1	TRBD2	few	CASSRLAGYNEQFF	TGTGCCAGCAGTCGACTAGCGGGATACAATGAGCAGTTCTTC
TRBV12-3/TRBV12-4	TRBJ1-2	TRBD1	.	CASSTGGSYGYTF	TGTGCCAGCAGTACAGGGGGCTCCTATGGCTACACCTTC
TRBV7-9	TRBJ1-5	.	many	CASSPRWDQPQHF	TGTGCCAGCAGCCCTAGGTGGGATCAGCCCCAGCATTTT
TRBV19	TRBJ1-1	.	.	CASSIDRGDESMAFF	TGTGCCAGTAGTATAGATCGGGGGGACGAGTCGATGGCTTTCTTT
TRBV4-1	TRBJ1-6	TRBD1	.	CASSQLGQGNSPLHF	TGCGCCAGCAGCCAACTCGGACAGGGTAATTCACCCCTCCACTTT
TRBV4-1	TRBJ1-2	.	many	CASSQDRSNYGYTF	TGCGCCAGCAGCCAGGACAGATCAAACTATGGCTACACCTTC
TRBV6-1	TRBJ1-4	.	many	CASSELWGGEKLFF	TGTGCCAGCAGTGAACTTTGGGGTGGCGAAAAACTGTTTTTT
TRBV7-8	TRBJ1-5	TRBD1	.	CASSLQGGQPQHF	TGTGCCAGCAGCCTACAGGGGGGTCAGCCCCAGCATTTT
TRBV24-1	TRBJ2-7	.	many	CATSDSRPQPSIRSSYEQYF	TGTGCCACCAGTGATTCGAGGCCCCAACCGAGTATACGGAGCTCCTACGAGCAGTACTTC
TRBV4-1	TRBJ2-1	.	many	CASSQGGGGREDHTGQFF	TGCGCCAGCAGCCAAGGTGGGGGCGGGAGAGAAGACCACACCGGGCAGTTCTTC
TRBV11-1	TRBJ2-1	TRBD2	.	CASSLSLAGGKFREQFF	TGTGCCAGCAGCTTAAGTCTAGCGGGGGGCAAGTTCAGGGAGCAGTTCTTC
TRBV28	TRBJ1-1	.	.	CASSSRFTQNTEAFF	TGTGCCAGCAGCTCAAGATTTACACAGAACACTGAAGCTTTCTTT
TRBV6-1	TRBJ1-5	TRBD1	few	CASSEETGVNQPQHF	TGTGCCAGCAGTGAAGAGACAGGGGTCAATCAGCCCCAGCATTTT
TRBV29-1	TRBJ1-2	TRBD1	many	CSVTPGQGRRDGYTF	TGCAGCGTTACCCCGGGACAGGGGCGGAGGGATGGCTACACCTTC
TRBV7-2	TRBJ2-7	.	few	CASSLAPGSGREQYF	TGTGCCAGCAGCTTAGCCCCCGGGTCAGGGCGCGAGCAGTACTTC
TRBV7-2	TRBJ1-2	.	.	CASSLGPSPGGYGYTF	TGTGCCAGCAGCTTAGGGCCCTCTCCAGGCGGCTATGGCTACACCTTC
TRBV27	TRBJ2-7	TRBD1	few	CASSPQGGAGYEQYF	TGTGCCAGCAGTCCACAGGGGGGCGCGGGGTACGAGCAGTACTTC
TRBV29-1	TRBJ2-1	.	many	CSVGADFLGEQFF	TGCAGCGTTGGGGCGGACTTTCTGGGTGAGCAGTTCTTC
TRBV7-2	TRBJ2-7	.	.	CASSLGCFDEQYF	TGTGCTAGCAGCTTAGGGTGTTTCGACGAGCAGTACTTC
TRBV20-1	TRBJ2-7	.	few	CSASSPQAGDLYEQYF	TGCAGTGCTAGTTCACCCCAGGCCGGGGACCTCTACGAGCAGTACTTC
TRBV2	TRBJ1-4	.	many	CASSETGRSRGEKLFF	TGTGCCAGCAGTGAAACAGGACGGTCAAGGGGGGAAAAACTGTTTTTT
TRBV6-2/TRBV6-3	TRBJ2-3	.	few	CASSYSRGDTQYF	TGTGCCAGCAGTTACTCGAGAGGAGATACGCAGTATTTT
TRBV5-1	TRBJ2-3	.	.	CASSLGHRDPRADTQYF	TGCGCCAGCAGCTTGGGTCACCGGGACCCCCGAGCAGATACGCAGTATTTT
TRBV4-2	TRBJ2-4	.	many	CASSQTRGTDIQYF	TGTGCCAGCAGCCAAACTAGAGGAACTGACATTCAGTACTTC
TRBV6-1	TRBJ2-1	TRBD2	few	CASSQGWTSTYNEQFF	TGTGCCAGCAGTCAGGGGTGGACTAGCACCTACAATGAGCAGTTCTTC
TRBV14	TRBJ2-7	.	.	CASSQGGYEQYF	TGTGCCAGCAGCCAAGGCGGCTACGAGCAGTACTTC
TRBV24-1	TRBJ2-2	.	few	CATSSTGLPLSGELFF	TGTGCCACCAGTTCAACCGGGCTACCTCTCTCCGGGGAGCTGTTTTTT
TRBV20-1	TRBJ2-7	.	.	CSASIGGSHLNEQYF	TGCAGTGCTAGTATTGGCGGTAGCCATTTAAACGAGCAGTACTTC
TRBV6-4	TRBJ1-2	TRBD1	.	CASSEGTGNGYTF	TGTGCCAGCAGTGAGGGGACAGGGAATGGCTACACCTTC
TRBV18	TRBJ2-3	.	.	CASSPIRGSTDTRYF	TGTGCCAGCTCACCCATCAGGGGAAGCACAGATACGCGGTATTTT
TRBV10-3	TRBJ2-7	.	many	CAIADILNSAYEQYF	TGTGCCATTGCGGACATTCTCAACTCCGCCTACGAGCAGTACTTC
TRBV6-1	TRBJ2-6	.	many	CASSEEDSGANVLTF	TGTGCCAGCAGTGAAGAAGACTCTGGGGCCAACGTCCTGACTTTC
TRBV10-2	TRBJ2-1	TRBD2	many	CASSGTGGGNEQFF	TGCGCCAGCAGTGGGACGGGAGGAGGCAATGAGCAGTTCTTC
TRBV6-1	TRBJ2-7	.	many	CASSEDDGGAYEQYF	TGTGCCAGCAGTGAAGACGATGGAGGTGCCTACGAGCAGTACTTC
TRBV5-1	TRBJ2-5	.	many	CASSPGSQETQYF	TGCGCCAGCAGCCCCGGGAGCCAAGAGACCCAGTACTTC
TRBV9	TRBJ2-2	TRBD2	.	CASSGTSFTGELFF	TGTGCCAGCTCCGGGACTAGTTTCACCGGGGAGCTGTTTTTT
TRBV5-1	TRBJ2-3	TRBD2	many	CASSPWSSGSVDTQYF	TGCGCCAGCAGCCCGTGGTCTAGCGGGAGTGTGGATACGCAGTATTTT
TRBV2	TRBJ2-1	TRBD2	many	CASSERTSGGVEQFF	TGTGCCAGCAGTGAGCGGACTAGCGGGGGTGTTGAGCAGTTCTTC
TRBV5-1	TRBJ1-6	.	.	CASSDGTPDNSPLHF	TGCGCCAGCAGCGACGGGACACCTGATAATTCACCCCTCCACTTT
TRBV6-1	TRBJ2-3	TRBD1	many	CASRGTGPRDTQYF	TGTGCCAGCAGAGGGACAGGGCCCCGAGATACGCAGTATTTT
TRBV10-3	TRBJ2-1	.	few	CAISGTTRGFGDEQFF	TGTGCCATCAGTGGGACGACTAGAGGGTTTGGAGACGAGCAGTTCTTC
TRBV9	TRBJ2-1	.	medium-sized	CASSGGSSSYNEQFF	TGTGCCAGCTCCGGGGGATCGAGCTCCTACAATGAGCAGTTCTTC
TRBV20-1	TRBJ2-3	.	many	CSARQSTDTQYF	TGCAGTGCTAGACAGAGCACAGATACGCAGTATTTT
TRBV6-2/TRBV6-3	TRBJ2-7	.	.	CASSPLYEQYF	TGTGCCAGCAGTCCTCTCTACGAGCAGTACTTC
TRBV7-2	TRBJ1-5	TRBD1	.	CASSDTGVRNQPHHF	TGTGCCAGCAGTGACACAGGGGTCCGCAATCAGCCCCATCATTTT